The rows below give T cell receptor beta chains drawn from one sample of a study of blood T cell repertoires in COVID-19. Data came from immunoSEQ multiplex PCR; TCRdb stores just in-frame clones and leaves some out. This table holds roughly 34,000 clones, around 77% found once. Sequenced material: peripheral blood. The origin of the receptors is a human donor in a cohort sampled during active COVID-19. Each CDR3 is given with its conserved first and last residue. The D gene is left open where the match is weak. Clone size is not always given. Where it is, it says once, few, many or a class for expanded clones.

d_call	j_call	v_call	clone_size	cdr3_nt	cdr3_aa
-	TRBJ2-7	TRBV6-1	-	TGTGCCAGCAGTGAGGGGCAGGGGTTGAATTACGAGCAGTACTTC	CASSEGQGLNYEQYF
-	TRBJ2-1	TRBV5-6	-	TGTGCCAGCAGCTTGACAGCACGCAATGAGCAGTTCTTC	CASSLTARNEQFF
-	TRBJ1-1	TRBV28	-	TGTGCCAGCAGTTTGTTGGGCAGGGGAGCTGAAGCTTTCTTT	CASSLLGRGAEAFF
TRBD2	TRBJ2-3	TRBV5-5	-	TGTGCCAGCCAGCTTCCTCTTAGCGGGAGGGCCACAGATACGCAGTATTTT	CASQLPLSGRATDTQYF
TRBD1	TRBJ1-2	TRBV6-2/TRBV6-3	-	TGTGCCAGCAGTTACTTCGGGACAGCCTATGGCTACACCTTC	CASSYFGTAYGYTF
TRBD2	TRBJ2-1	TRBV7-7	-	TGTGCCAGCAGCCCGACTAGCGGGAAGCCCCAAGGGAAAAACAATGAGCAGTTCTTC	CASSPTSGKPQGKNNEQFF
-	TRBJ1-1	TRBV7-9	few	TGTGCCAGCAGCTTAGCACAGCCCCCGAACACTGAAGCTTTCTTT	CASSLAQPPNTEAFF
TRBD1	TRBJ2-3	TRBV24-1	-	TGTGCCACCAGTGACCCCGGACAGGGAGTTTTCGGGAATACGCAGTATTTT	CATSDPGQGVFGNTQYF
TRBD2	TRBJ2-3	TRBV3-1/TRBV3-2	-	TGTGCCAGCAGCCAAGTCGGGAGCGGGAGGTGGGCAGATACGCAGTATTTT	CASSQVGSGRWADTQYF
TRBD1	TRBJ1-5	TRBV6-5	-	TGTGCCAGCAGTCTAATCGACAGGGGGCAGGGCCCCCAGCATTTT	CASSLIDRGQGPQHF
-	TRBJ2-7	TRBV5-6	few	TGTGCCAGCAGCCCGGGTTTTAACGAGCAGTACTTC	CASSPGFNEQYF
TRBD2	TRBJ2-3	TRBV4-2	-	TGTGCCAGCAGCCAAGATGAAAGAGCTAGCGGCCTTTGGGATACGCAGTATTTT	CASSQDERASGLWDTQYF
-	TRBJ2-1	TRBV15	-	TGTGCCACCAGCAGAGATAATCCGGTTGCCAGGGCCCTTACCTACAATGAGCAGTTCTTC	CATSRDNPVARALTYNEQFF
-	TRBJ1-1	TRBV10-1	-	TGCGCCAGCAGTGAGAGGCAGGGTAATCCGGCTTTCTTT	CASSERQGNPAFF
TRBD2	TRBJ2-3	TRBV28	-	TGTGCCAGCAGTTTAGCGGGAGGACCGGCAGATACGCAGTATTTT	CASSLAGGPADTQYF
-	TRBJ2-4	TRBV6-1	-	TGTGCCAGCAGTGGGAGGCGAGAAAGGGCTTGGGGAAACATTCAGTACTTC	CASSGRRERAWGNIQYF
-	TRBJ2-1	TRBV3-1/TRBV3-2	-	TGTGCCAGCAGCCAAGATCTGGGGGCCCGGGAGTTCTTC	CASSQDLGAREFF
TRBD1	TRBJ1-2	TRBV11-2	-	TGTGCCAGCAGCCCAATGACAGGGGCTGACTATGGCTACACCTTC	CASSPMTGADYGYTF
-	TRBJ1-5	TRBV21-1	-	TGTGCCAGCAGCAAAGCTTCGAAGGGGCAAAAGCTCCAGCATTTT	CASSKASKGQKLQHF
TRBD2	TRBJ2-5	TRBV7-2	-	TGTGCCAGCGCCCAGGTGGGAGGGTTGAGGGAGACCCAGTACTTC	CASAQVGGLRETQYF
-	TRBJ2-1	TRBV2	-	TGTGCCAGCACGGGACTTTACTCCAATGAGCAGTTCTTC	CASTGLYSNEQFF
-	TRBJ2-7	TRBV7-2	-	TGTGCCAGCAGCTTATCGGGCGGGGTCTACGAGCAGTACTTC	CASSLSGGVYEQYF
-	TRBJ2-7	TRBV2	-	TGTGCCAGCAGGGGAGGTCTTAGCTCCTACGAGCAGTACTTC	CASRGGLSSYEQYF
TRBD1	TRBJ1-1	TRBV6-5	-	TGTGCCAGCAGGGGACAGGGAATGAACACTGAAGCTTTCTTT	CASRGQGMNTEAFF